This T cell receptor (beta chain) was identified in a study of T cell repertoires in cytomegalovirus infection. This CDR3 is 15 amino acids long. Germline V gene sequence: CDR1 SEHNR, CDR2 FQNEAQ (reference sequence). TCRdb analysed the reads with MiXCR anew, one entry per CDR3 protein. The sample has about 85,000 distinct CDR3 sequences, 45% to 55% seen once; the top ten hold approximately 95%. In regard to this clonotype: Its antigen remains unidentified. A read error may produce the germline difference seen at one junction end.

The V call is TRBV7-9, the J call TRBJ1-2; D is uncertain. The specimen comprised CD8+ T cells from cultured PBMCs, sampled from culture after CMV antigen stimulation. This clonotype originated in a human donor in good health (CMV status not recorded). Some clones in this sample may be carry-over from other donors' samples. CDR3 amino acids: CANSSSDQANVGYTF. CDR3 DNA sequence: TGTGCCAACAGCTCCTCCGACCAGGCCAACGTAGGCTACACCTTC.